This T cell receptor (beta chain) comes out of a study of T cell responses to AZD1222 COVID-19 vaccine. General study findings and limits: Mostly white British, mostly female donors; authors suggested clonal diversity may be underestimated. Vaccine-associated CD4 TCRs spanned spike, dominant at 160-218 and 743-854.

The junction had 6 bases not matched to a gene; V was cut back by 4 bases and J by 5 bases. Looked up from germline, CDR1 is SGDLS and CDR2 is YYNGEE. This CDR3 is built from 14 residues. Generated by immunoSEQ multiplex PCR, the TCRdb table keeps only in-frame clones and is missing some. The sample lists roughly 100,000 clones, roughly 86% occurring once. As concerns this clone: What it recognizes is unknown.

Sequenced here: peripheral blood, sampled on day 0 of AZD1222 vaccination. The receptor comes from an adult in good health. The chain combines TRBV9 with TRBJ2-1; 7 bases are a match to TRBD2. CDR3 DNA sequence: TGTGCCAGCAGCAAGGGCGGGAGCGACAATGAGCAGTTCTTC. This sequence encodes CASSKGGSDNEQFF.